This is a list of T cell receptor beta chains from one sample in a study of blood T cells in healthy people across ages. TCRdb redid the calling of the 5' RACE reads with MiXCR, one entry per CDR3 protein. The sample includes some 700,000 distinct CDR3 sequences, about 20% of them seen just once. Sequencing was done on a sample of blood. The receptors originated from a man between 65 and 80 years old in good health. Both conserved end residues are part of each CDR3. The D gene is left open where the match is weak. Clone size is not always given. Where it is, it says once, few, many or a class for expanded clones.

CDR3: CASSRQTGDYGYTF
DNA: TGTGCCAGCAGCCGGCAGACGGGGGACTATGGCTACACCTTC
V: TRBV4-2
size: few
J: TRBJ1-2
D: -

CDR3: CASSLASLPNEQFF
DNA: TGTGCCAGCAGTTTAGCATCCCTACCCAATGAGCAGTTCTTC
V: TRBV12-3/TRBV12-4
size: few
J: TRBJ2-1
D: -

CDR3: CSARGWQGGTGELFF
DNA: TGCAGTGCTAGAGGATGGCAGGGGGGAACCGGGGAGCTGTTTTTT
V: TRBV20-1
size: few
J: TRBJ2-2
D: -

CDR3: CASSLPGQGLTPLHF
DNA: TGTGCCAGCAGCCTACCGGGACAGGGTTTGACACCCCTCCACTTT
V: TRBV6-5
size: once
J: TRBJ1-6
D: TRBD1

CDR3: CSAAGGGNEKLFF
DNA: TGCAGTGCTGCGGGGGGAGGAAATGAAAAACTGTTTTTT
V: TRBV20-1
size: few
J: TRBJ1-4
D: -

CDR3: CASSYSGMNTGELFF
DNA: TGTGCCAGCAGCTATAGCGGGATGAACACCGGGGAGCTGTTTTTT
V: TRBV7-8
size: -
J: TRBJ2-2
D: TRBD2

CDR3: CASSWSTGELFF
DNA: TGCGCCAGCAGCTGGTCCACCGGGGAGCTGTTTTTT
V: TRBV5-1
size: -
J: TRBJ2-2
D: -

CDR3: CSARALAGLETQYF
DNA: TGCAGTGCTAGAGCACTAGCGGGGCTTGAGACCCAGTACTTC
V: TRBV20-1
size: few
J: TRBJ2-5
D: TRBD2

CDR3: CSAREGTNNEKLFF
DNA: TGCAGTGCTAGAGAGGGTACGAATAATGAAAAACTGTTTTTT
V: TRBV20-1
size: -
J: TRBJ1-4
D: -

CDR3: CASTPGGANYGYTF
DNA: TGTGCCAGTACCCCCGGCGGGGCTAACTATGGCTACACCTTC
V: TRBV19
size: few
J: TRBJ1-2
D: -

CDR3: CASSFIAGEQYF
DNA: TGTGCCAGCAGCTTTATTGCGGGTGAGCAGTACTTC
V: TRBV5-5
size: few
J: TRBJ2-5
D: -

CDR3: CSAPRTGKETQYF
DNA: TGCAGTGCTCCACGGACAGGGAAAGAGACCCAGTACTTC
V: TRBV20-1
size: few
J: TRBJ2-5
D: TRBD1

CDR3: CSARDLLRQNEKLFF
DNA: TGCAGTGCTAGAGATTTATTGCGTCAGAATGAAAAACTGTTTTTT
V: TRBV20-1
size: few
J: TRBJ1-4
D: -

CDR3: CASSLVAWGSYEQYF
DNA: TGTGCCAGCAGCTTAGTGGCGTGGGGCTCCTACGAGCAGTACTTC
V: TRBV7-9
size: many
J: TRBJ2-7
D: -

CDR3: CASSPRSSGETQYF
DNA: TGCGCCAGCAGCCCGCGTTCTAGCGGGGAGACCCAGTACTTC
V: TRBV5-1
size: -
J: TRBJ2-5
D: TRBD2

CDR3: CASSLVWTSGNTIYF
DNA: TGTGCCAGCAGCTTGGTTTGGACCTCTGGAAACACCATATATTTT
V: TRBV5-6
size: -
J: TRBJ1-3
D: -

CDR3: CASSFDEGLVTEAFF
DNA: TGCGCCAGCAGCTTTGACGAGGGGCTGGTCACTGAAGCTTTCTTT
V: TRBV5-1
size: -
J: TRBJ1-1
D: -

CDR3: CSARVGSGGYNEQFF
DNA: TGCAGTGCTAGAGTGGGTAGCGGGGGCTACAATGAGCAGTTCTTC
V: TRBV20-1
size: -
J: TRBJ2-1
D: TRBD2

CDR3: CASTQGAQETQYF
DNA: TGTGCCAGCACCCAGGGGGCCCAAGAGACCCAGTACTTC
V: TRBV12-3/TRBV12-4
size: many
J: TRBJ2-5
D: TRBD1

CDR3: CASRGQKNTDTQYF
DNA: TGTGCCAGTAGGGGACAGAAAAACACAGATACGCAGTATTTT
V: TRBV19
size: -
J: TRBJ2-3
D: TRBD1

CDR3: CASSLPHRGLNQPQHF
DNA: TGTGCCAGCAGTTTACCCCACAGGGGGCTGAATCAGCCCCAGCATTTT
V: TRBV27
size: -
J: TRBJ1-5
D: TRBD1

CDR3: CASSPAGGYTEAFF
DNA: TGTGCCAGCAGTCCCGCGGGCGGTTACACTGAAGCTTTCTTT
V: TRBV12-3/TRBV12-4
size: -
J: TRBJ1-1
D: -

CDR3: CASKDRGLQETQYF
DNA: TGTGCCAGCAAGGACAGGGGGCTCCAAGAGACCCAGTACTTC
V: TRBV12-3/TRBV12-4
size: few
J: TRBJ2-5
D: TRBD1

CDR3: CASSFFPTAREETQYF
DNA: TGTGCCAGCAGTTTCTTCCCGACAGCCCGTGAAGAGACCCAGTACTTC
V: TRBV27
size: -
J: TRBJ2-5
D: -

CDR3: CSARGGGLLTDTQYF
DNA: TGCAGTGCTAGAGGGGGGGGGCTCCTCACAGATACGCAGTATTTT
V: TRBV20-1
size: few
J: TRBJ2-3
D: -

CDR3: CASSFAPRGLNTDTQYF
DNA: TGTGCCAGCAGCTTTGCTCCCCGGGGTCTGAACACAGATACGCAGTATTTT
V: TRBV7-2
size: -
J: TRBJ2-3
D: -

CDR3: CASARRDRAYNEQFF
DNA: TGTGCCAGCGCGAGGAGGGACAGGGCCTACAATGAGCAGTTCTTC
V: TRBV18
size: -
J: TRBJ2-1
D: TRBD1

CDR3: CASSVATGGGYEQYF
DNA: TGTGCCAGCAGCGTAGCTACGGGGGGAGGATACGAGCAGTACTTC
V: TRBV9
size: few
J: TRBJ2-7
D: TRBD2

CDR3: CSVEEGLNQPQHF
DNA: TGCAGCGTTGAAGAGGGCCTCAATCAGCCCCAGCATTTT
V: TRBV29-1
size: many
J: TRBJ1-5
D: -

CDR3: CASSLGTNQPQHF
DNA: TGTGCCAGCAGCTTAGGGACAAATCAGCCCCAGCATTTT
V: TRBV7-9
size: many
J: TRBJ1-5
D: -

CDR3: CASSTGRGPPPDTQYF
DNA: TGTGCCAGCAGTACTGGCAGGGGACCCCCCCCAGATACGCAGTATTTT
V: TRBV12-3/TRBV12-4
size: few
J: TRBJ2-3
D: -

CDR3: CASSQDGPGVGRTEAFF
DNA: TGCGCCAGCAGCCAAGATGGGCCAGGGGTAGGGCGCACTGAAGCTTTCTTT
V: TRBV4-3
size: -
J: TRBJ1-1
D: -

CDR3: CASSLAPDGPYEQYF
DNA: TGTGCCAGCAGCTTAGCCCCTGACGGACCCTACGAGCAGTACTTC
V: TRBV7-2
size: -
J: TRBJ2-7
D: -

CDR3: CATSADHGYTF
DNA: TGTGCCACCAGTGCCGACCATGGCTACACCTTC
V: TRBV24-1
size: -
J: TRBJ1-2
D: -

CDR3: CASSEARSTGNTIYF
DNA: TGTGCCAGCAGTGAGGCTCGGTCAACTGGAAACACCATATATTTT
V: TRBV6-6
size: -
J: TRBJ1-3
D: -

CDR3: CASSPFGTNQPQHF
DNA: TGTGCCAGCAGCCCGTTCGGGACCAATCAGCCCCAGCATTTT
V: TRBV12-3/TRBV12-4
size: -
J: TRBJ1-5
D: -

CDR3: CSVVQPSSGYTF
DNA: TGCAGCGTTGTTCAGCCATCCTCTGGCTACACCTTC
V: TRBV29-1
size: few
J: TRBJ1-2
D: -

CDR3: CASSSDSPQETQYF
DNA: TGTGCCAGCAGTTCGGACTCCCCCCAAGAGACCCAGTACTTC
V: TRBV12-3/TRBV12-4
size: few
J: TRBJ2-5
D: -

CDR3: CASSLDGRDVDTQYF
DNA: TGCGCCAGCAGCTTGGATGGCAGGGATGTGGATACGCAGTATTTT
V: TRBV5-1
size: few
J: TRBJ2-3
D: -

CDR3: CASRDRGRSSTEAFF
DNA: TGTGCCAGCAGGGACCGGGGGCGGTCGAGCACTGAAGCTTTCTTT
V: TRBV12-3/TRBV12-4
size: few
J: TRBJ1-1
D: -

CDR3: CATSRPGVWTQYF
DNA: TGTGCCACCAGCAGACCGGGTGTATGGACGCAGTATTTT
V: TRBV15
size: -
J: TRBJ2-3
D: -

CDR3: CASSPLSRRSGIQYF
DNA: TGTGCCAGCAGCCCGCTTAGCAGGAGGTCGGGCATTCAGTACTTT
V: TRBV7-6
size: few
J: TRBJ2-4
D: -

CDR3: CASSSTGANFYGYTF
DNA: TGTGCCAGCAGTTCGACAGGGGCAAACTTCTATGGCTACACCTTC
V: TRBV6-6
size: -
J: TRBJ1-2
D: TRBD1

CDR3: CASSPSGTVNEQFF
DNA: TGTGCCAGCTCACCATCCGGGACAGTCAATGAGCAGTTCTTC
V: TRBV18
size: -
J: TRBJ2-1
D: TRBD1